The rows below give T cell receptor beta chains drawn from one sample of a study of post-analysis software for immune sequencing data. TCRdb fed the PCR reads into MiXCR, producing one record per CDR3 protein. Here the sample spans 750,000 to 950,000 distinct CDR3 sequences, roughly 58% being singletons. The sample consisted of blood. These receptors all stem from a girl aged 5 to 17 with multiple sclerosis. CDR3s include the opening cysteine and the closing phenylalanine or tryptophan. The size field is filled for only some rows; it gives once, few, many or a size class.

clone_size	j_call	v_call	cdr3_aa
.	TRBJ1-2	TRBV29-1	CSGRGEGGYTF
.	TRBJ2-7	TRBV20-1	CSARRGGPLSGYEQYF
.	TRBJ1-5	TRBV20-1	CSARAPGGHSNQPQHF
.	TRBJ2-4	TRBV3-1	CASSQVSPTGNIQYF
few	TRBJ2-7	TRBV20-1	CSARDWGDRSYEQYF
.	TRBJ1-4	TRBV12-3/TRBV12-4	CASAMGYTNEKRFF
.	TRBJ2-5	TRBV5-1	CASSFEGGRETQYF
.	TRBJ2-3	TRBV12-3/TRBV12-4	CASSFGVSADTQYF
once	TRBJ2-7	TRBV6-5	CAGRPQRGTYEQYF
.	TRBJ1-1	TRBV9	CASSATGLNTEAFF
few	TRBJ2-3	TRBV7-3	CASSQSGRSTDTQYF
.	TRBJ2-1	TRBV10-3	CAITADRGAYNEQFF
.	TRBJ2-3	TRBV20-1	CSARDVGQGNTDTQYF
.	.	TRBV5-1	CAGSSGQVNEQYF
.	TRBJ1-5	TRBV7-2	CASSPRWDQPQHF
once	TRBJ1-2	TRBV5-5	CASSLGFGQAFGGYTF
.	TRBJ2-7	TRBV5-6	CTSSVGDRGSTYEQYF
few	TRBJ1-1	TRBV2	CASRVDWNTEAFF
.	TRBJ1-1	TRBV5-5	CASSPVGVSGEAFF
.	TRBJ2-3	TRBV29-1	CSVEDWGTGGVDTQYF